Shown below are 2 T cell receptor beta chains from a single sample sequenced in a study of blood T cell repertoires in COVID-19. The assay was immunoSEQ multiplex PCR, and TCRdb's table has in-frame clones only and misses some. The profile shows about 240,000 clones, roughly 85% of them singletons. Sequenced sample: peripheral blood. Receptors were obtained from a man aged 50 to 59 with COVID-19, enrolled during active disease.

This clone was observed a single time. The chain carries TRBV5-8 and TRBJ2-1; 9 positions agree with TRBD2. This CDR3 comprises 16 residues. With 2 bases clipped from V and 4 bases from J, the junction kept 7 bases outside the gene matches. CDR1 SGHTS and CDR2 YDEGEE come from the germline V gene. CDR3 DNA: TGTGCCAGCAGCTTCTCGGGGCTAGCGGGGTACAATGAGCAGTTCTTC. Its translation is CASSFSGLAGYNEQFF.

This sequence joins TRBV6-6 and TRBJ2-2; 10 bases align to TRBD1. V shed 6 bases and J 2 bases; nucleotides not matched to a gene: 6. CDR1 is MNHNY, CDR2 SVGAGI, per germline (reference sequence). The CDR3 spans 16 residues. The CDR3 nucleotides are TGTGCCAGCAGCCGGAGACAGGGGGCAAACACCGGGGAGCTGTTTTTT. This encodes CASSRRQGANTGELFF.